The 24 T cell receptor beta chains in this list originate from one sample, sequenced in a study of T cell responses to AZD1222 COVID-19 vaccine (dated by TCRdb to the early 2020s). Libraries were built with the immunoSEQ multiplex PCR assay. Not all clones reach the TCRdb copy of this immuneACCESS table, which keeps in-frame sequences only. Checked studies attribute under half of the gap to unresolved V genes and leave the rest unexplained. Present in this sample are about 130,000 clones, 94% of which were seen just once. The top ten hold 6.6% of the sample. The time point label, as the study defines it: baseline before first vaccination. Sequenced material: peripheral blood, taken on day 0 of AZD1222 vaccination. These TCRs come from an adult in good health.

CDR3 region: CATSDLPTTPGYTGELFF. The CDR3 DNA is TGTGCCACCAGTGATTTGCCGACGACCCCAGGATACACCGGGGAGCTGTTTTTT. J is TRBJ2-2 and V is TRBV24-1; no clear D. Trimming pared 0 bases from V and 3 bases from J, leaving 16 bases between. The CDR3 sequence is 18 residues long. Germline values: CDR1 KGHDR, CDR2 SFDVKD.

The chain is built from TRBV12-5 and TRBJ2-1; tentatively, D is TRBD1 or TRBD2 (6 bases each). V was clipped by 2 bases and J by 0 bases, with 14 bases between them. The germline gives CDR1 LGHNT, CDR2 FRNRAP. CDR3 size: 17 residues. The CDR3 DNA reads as TGTGCTAGTGGTTTGCCCTCGGGGGCCACCTCCTACAATGAGCAGTTCTTC. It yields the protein CASGLPSGATSYNEQFF.

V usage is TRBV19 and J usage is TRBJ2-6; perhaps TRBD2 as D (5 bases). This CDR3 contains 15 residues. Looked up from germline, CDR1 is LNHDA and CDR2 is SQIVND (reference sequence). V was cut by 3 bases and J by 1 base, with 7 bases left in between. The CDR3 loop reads CASSIGESGANVLTF. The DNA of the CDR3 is TGTGCCAGTAGTATCGGGGAATCTGGGGCCAACGTCCTGACTTTC.

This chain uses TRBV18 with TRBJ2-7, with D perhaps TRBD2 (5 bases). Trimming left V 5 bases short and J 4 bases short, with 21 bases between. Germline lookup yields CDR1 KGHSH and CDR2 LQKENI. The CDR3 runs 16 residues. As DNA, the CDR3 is TGTGCCAGCTCATTGATGTGGGAGATTGGGGTGTACGAGCAGTACTTC. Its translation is CASSLMWEIGVYEQYF.

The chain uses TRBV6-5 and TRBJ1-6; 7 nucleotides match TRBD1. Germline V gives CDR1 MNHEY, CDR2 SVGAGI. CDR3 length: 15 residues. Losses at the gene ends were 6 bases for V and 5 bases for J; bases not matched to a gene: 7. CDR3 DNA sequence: TGTGCCAGCAGCCTCGACAGGGCAGATAATTCACCCCTCCACTTT. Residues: CASSLDRADNSPLHF.

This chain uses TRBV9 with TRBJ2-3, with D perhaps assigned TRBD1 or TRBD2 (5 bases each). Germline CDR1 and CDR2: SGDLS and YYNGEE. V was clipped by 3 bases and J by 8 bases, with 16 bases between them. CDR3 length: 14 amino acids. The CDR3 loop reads CASSAYGAEGTQYF. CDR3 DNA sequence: TGTGCCAGCAGCGCCTATGGGGCCGAGGGTACGCAGTATTTT.

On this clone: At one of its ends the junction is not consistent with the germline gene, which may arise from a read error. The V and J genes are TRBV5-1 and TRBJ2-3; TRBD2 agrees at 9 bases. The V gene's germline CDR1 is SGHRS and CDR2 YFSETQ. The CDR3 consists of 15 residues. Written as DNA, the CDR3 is TGCGCCAACAGCAAGGGACTAGCAAGCACAGATACGCAGTATTTT. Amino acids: CANSKGLASTDTQYF.

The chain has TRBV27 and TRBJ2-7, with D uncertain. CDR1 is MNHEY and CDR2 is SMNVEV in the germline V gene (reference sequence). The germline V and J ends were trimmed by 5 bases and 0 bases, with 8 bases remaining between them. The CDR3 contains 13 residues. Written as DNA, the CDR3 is TGTGCCAGCAGTCCCCTAGGCTCCTACGAGCAGTACTTC. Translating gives CASSPLGSYEQYF.

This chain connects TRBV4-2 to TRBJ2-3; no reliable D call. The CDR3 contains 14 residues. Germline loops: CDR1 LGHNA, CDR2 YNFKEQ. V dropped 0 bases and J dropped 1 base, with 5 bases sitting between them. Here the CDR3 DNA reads TGTGCCAGCAGCCAAGAGTCGGGCACAGATACGCAGTATTTT. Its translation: CASSQESGTDTQYF.

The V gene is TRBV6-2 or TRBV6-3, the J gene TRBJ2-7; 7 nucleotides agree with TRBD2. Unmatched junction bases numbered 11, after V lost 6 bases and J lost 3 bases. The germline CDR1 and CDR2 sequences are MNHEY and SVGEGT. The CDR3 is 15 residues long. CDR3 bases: TGTGCCAGCAGCGACGGGGGGACTTCTCGCTACGAGCAGTACTTC. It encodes CASSDGGTSRYEQYF.

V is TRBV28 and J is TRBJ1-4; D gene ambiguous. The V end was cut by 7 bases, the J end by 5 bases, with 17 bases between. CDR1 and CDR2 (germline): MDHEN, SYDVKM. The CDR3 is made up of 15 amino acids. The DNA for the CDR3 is TGTGCCAGCACCACCCCCCGAGACCCGAATGAAAAACTGTTTTTT. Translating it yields CASTTPRDPNEKLFF.

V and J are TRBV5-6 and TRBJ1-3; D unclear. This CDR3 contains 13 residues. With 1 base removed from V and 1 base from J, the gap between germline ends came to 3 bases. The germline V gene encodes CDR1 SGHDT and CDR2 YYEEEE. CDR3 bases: TGTGCCAGCAGCTTGATTTCTGGAAACACCATATATTTT. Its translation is CASSLISGNTIYF.

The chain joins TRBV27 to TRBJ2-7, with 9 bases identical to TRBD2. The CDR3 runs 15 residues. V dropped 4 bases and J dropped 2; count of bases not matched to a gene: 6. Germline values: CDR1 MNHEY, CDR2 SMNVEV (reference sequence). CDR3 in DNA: TGTGCCAGCAGTTGGGAGAGGACTAGCGCCTACGAGCAGTACTTC. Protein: CASSWERTSAYEQYF.

This CDR3 is CASSPLGGQGGDEQYF. The CDR3 DNA reads as TGTGCCAGCAGCCCCCTGGGGGGACAGGGGGGCGACGAGCAGTACTTC. The chain couples TRBV7-8 to TRBJ2-7; 11 positions agree with TRBD1. The germline V gene has CDR1 SGHVS and CDR2 FQNEAQ. Germline trimming cut 5 bases from V and 5 bases from J; bases unmatched to any gene: 11. The length of the CDR3 is 16 residues.

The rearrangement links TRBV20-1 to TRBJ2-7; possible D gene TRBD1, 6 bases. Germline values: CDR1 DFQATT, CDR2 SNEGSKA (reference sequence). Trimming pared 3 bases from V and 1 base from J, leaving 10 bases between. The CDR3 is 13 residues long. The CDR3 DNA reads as TGCAGTGCTAGTAAGGGGGTATCCTACGAGCAGTACTTC. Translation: CSASKGVSYEQYF.

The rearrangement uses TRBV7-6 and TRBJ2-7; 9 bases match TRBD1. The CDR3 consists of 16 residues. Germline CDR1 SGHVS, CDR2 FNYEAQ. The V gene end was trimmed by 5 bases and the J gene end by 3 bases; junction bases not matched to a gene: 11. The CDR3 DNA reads TGTGCCAGCAGCGAGACCCTCCGGGACAGGGTCTACGAGCAGTACTTC. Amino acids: CASSETLRDRVYEQYF.

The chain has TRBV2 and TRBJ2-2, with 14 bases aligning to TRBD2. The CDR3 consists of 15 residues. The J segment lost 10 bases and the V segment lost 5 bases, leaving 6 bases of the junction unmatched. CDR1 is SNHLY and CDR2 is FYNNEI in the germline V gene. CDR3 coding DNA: TGTGCCAGCAGTAGGGGGACTAGCGGGAGAGAGGAGCTGTTTTTT. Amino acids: CASSRGTSGREELFF.

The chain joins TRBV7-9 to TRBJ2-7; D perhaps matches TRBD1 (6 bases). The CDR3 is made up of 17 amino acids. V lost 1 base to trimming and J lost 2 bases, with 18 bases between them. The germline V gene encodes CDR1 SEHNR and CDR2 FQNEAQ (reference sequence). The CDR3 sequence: CASSLVGPTGLPYEQYF. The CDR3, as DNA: TGTGCCAGCAGCTTAGTAGGACCGACAGGACTTCCCTACGAGCAGTACTTC.

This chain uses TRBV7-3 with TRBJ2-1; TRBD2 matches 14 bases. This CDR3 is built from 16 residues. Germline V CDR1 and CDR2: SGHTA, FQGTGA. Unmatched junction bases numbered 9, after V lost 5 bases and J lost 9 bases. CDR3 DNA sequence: TGTGCCAGCAGCCCCGGGACTAGCGGGAGAAGGGGTGAGCAGTTCTTC. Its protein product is CASSPGTSGRRGEQFF. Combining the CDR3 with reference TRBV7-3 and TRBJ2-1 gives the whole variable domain GAGVSQTPSNKVTEKGKYVELRCDPISGHTALYWYRQSLGQGPEFLIYFQGTGAADDSGLPNDRFFAVRPEGSVSTLKIQRTERGDSAVYLCASSPGTSGRRGEQFFGPGTRLTVL.

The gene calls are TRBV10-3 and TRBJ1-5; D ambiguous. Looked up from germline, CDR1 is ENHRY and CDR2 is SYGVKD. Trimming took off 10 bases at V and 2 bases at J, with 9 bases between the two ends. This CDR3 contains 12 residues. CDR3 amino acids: CASNSGNQPQHF. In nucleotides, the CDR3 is TGTGCCAGCAACTCGGGCAATCAGCCCCAGCATTTT.

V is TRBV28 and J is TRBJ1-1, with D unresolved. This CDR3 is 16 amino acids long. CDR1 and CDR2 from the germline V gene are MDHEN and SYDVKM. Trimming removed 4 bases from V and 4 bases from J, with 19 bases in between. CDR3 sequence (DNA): TGTGCCAGCAGTTCCTCTGGACCTCCATCGGGCACTGAAGCTTTCTTT. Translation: CASSSSGPPSGTEAFF. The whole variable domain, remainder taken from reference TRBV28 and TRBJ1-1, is DVKVTQSSRYLVKRTGEKVFLECVQDMDHENMFWYRQDPGLGLRLIYFSYDVKMKEKGDIPEGYSVSREKKERFSLILESASTNQTSMYLCASSSSGPPSGTEAFFGQGTRLTVV.

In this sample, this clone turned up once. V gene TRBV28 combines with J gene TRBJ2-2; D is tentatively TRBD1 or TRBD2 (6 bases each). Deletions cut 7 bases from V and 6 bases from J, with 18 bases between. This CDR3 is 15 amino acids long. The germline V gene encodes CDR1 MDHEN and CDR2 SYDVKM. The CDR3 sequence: CASTRGGGGSGELFF. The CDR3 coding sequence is TGTGCCAGCACGCGAGGGGGAGGCGGGTCCGGGGAGCTGTTTTTT.

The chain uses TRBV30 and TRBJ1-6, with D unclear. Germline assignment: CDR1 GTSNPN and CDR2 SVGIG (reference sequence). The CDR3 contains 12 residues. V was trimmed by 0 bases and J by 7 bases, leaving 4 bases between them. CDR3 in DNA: TGTGCCTGGAGTGTTCAAAATTCACCCCTCCACTTT. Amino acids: CAWSVQNSPLHF.

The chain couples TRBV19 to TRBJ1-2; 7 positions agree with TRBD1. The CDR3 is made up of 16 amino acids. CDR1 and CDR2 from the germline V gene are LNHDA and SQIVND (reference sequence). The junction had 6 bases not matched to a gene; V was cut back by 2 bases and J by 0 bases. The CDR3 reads CASSIIGTEANYGYTF. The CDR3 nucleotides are TGTGCCAGTAGTATAATTGGGACAGAAGCTAACTATGGCTACACCTTC.